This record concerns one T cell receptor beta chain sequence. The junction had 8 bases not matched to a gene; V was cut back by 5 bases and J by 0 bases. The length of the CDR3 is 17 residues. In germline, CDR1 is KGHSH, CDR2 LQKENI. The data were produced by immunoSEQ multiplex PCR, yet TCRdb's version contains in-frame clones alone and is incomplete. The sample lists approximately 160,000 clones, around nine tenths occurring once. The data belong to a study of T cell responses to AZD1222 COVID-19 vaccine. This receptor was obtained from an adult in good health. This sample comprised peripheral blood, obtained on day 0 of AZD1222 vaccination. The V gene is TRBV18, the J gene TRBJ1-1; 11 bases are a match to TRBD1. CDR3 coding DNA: TGTGCCAGCTCAGCAGGACAGGGGGCATTTATGAACACTGAAGCTTTCTTT. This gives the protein CASSAGQGAFMNTEAFF. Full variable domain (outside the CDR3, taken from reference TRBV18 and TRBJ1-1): NAGVMQNPRHLVRRRGQEARLRCSPMKGHSHVYWYRQLPEEGLKFMVYLQKENIIDESGMPKERFSAEFPKEGPSILRIQQVVRGDSAAYFCASSAGQGAFMNTEAFFGQGTRLTVV.